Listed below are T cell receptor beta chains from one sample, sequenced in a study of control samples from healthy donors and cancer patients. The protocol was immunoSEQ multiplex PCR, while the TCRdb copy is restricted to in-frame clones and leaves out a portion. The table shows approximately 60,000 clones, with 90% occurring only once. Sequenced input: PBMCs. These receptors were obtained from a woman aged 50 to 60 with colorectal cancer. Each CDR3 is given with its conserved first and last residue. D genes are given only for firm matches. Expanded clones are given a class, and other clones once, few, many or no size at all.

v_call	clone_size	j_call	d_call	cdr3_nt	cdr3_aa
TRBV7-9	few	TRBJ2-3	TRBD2	TGTGCCAGCAGCCCAACAGCGGGAGGGCCAGGGGATACGCAGTATTTT	CASSPTAGGPGDTQYF
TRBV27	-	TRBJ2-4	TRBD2	TGTGCCAGCACCTCGACCAGACGGGGACTAGCGGGGTTATGGGGCATTCAGTACTTC	CASTSTRRGLAGLWGIQYF
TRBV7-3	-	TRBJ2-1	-	TGTGCCAGCAGCCCCACACTAGGGAATGAGCAGTTCTTC	CASSPTLGNEQFF
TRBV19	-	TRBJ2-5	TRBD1	TGTGCCAGTAGTATAAGGGCAGGGGGCCTGGGGGAGACCCAGTACTTC	CASSIRAGGLGETQYF
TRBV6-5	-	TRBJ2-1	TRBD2	TGTGCCAGCATTTCTAGCGGGAAGGGTGAGCAGTTCTTC	CASISSGKGEQFF
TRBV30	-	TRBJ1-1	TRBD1	TGTGCCTGGAGTCCGACTCCGGGACAGGGGACTGAAGCTTTCTTT	CAWSPTPGQGTEAFF
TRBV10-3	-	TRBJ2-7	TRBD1	TGTGCCATCAGTGAGCCCGGGACAGGGGGTTCCTACGAGCAGTACTTC	CAISEPGTGGSYEQYF
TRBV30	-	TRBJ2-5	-	TGTGCCTGGAGTAGAGGGGTCGAAGAGACCCAGTACTTC	CAWSRGVEETQYF
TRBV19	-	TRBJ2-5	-	TGTGCCAGTAGTTCAAAAGAGACCCAGTACTTC	CASSSKETQYF
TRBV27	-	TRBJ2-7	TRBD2	TGTGCCAGCAGTCGACTAGCGGACTCCTACGAGCAGTACTTC	CASSRLADSYEQYF
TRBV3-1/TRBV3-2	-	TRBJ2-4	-	TGTGCCAGCAGCCCCGGACGGATTCAGTACTTC	CASSPGRIQYF
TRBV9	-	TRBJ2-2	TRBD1	TGTGCCAGCAGCGCCGGACTGACAGGGAAGTCCGGGGAGCTGTTTTTT	CASSAGLTGKSGELFF
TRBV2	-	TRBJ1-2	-	TGTGCCAGCAGTCCGGTGACTAACTATGGCTACACCTTC	CASSPVTNYGYTF
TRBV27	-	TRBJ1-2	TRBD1	TGTGCCAGCAGTTTGCAGGGGGCCCCTTATGGCTACACCTTC	CASSLQGAPYGYTF
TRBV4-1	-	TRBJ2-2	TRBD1	TGCGCCAGCAGCCGTACCGGATTAAACAGGGGTCTGGGCACCGGGGAGCTGTTTTTT	CASSRTGLNRGLGTGELFF
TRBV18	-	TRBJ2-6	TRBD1	TGTGCCAGCTTAGGACAGGGCGACCTACCTGGGGCCAACGTCCTGACTTTC	CASLGQGDLPGANVLTF
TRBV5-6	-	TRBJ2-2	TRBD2	TGTGCCAGCAGCCTAGCGGGGGCAGGTGACGGGGAGCTGTTTTTT	CASSLAGAGDGELFF
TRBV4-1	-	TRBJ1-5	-	TGCGCCAGCAGCCAAGGGGACGTCGTCAATCAGCCCCAGCATTTT	CASSQGDVVNQPQHF
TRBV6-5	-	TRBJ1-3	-	TGTGCCAGCAGCCCAAGGGGCCTAGGGGACACCATATATTTT	CASSPRGLGDTIYF
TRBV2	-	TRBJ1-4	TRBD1	TGTGCCAGCAGTCCGGGACAGGGGAACGGGGATGAAAAACTGTTTTTT	CASSPGQGNGDEKLFF
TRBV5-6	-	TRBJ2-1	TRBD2	TGTGCCAGCAGCAGACCGGGACTAGCGGGGCAAAATGAGCAGTTCTTC	CASSRPGLAGQNEQFF
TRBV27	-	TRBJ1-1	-	TGTGCCAGCAGTTTATTCGGGCAGGGCCGTACTGAAGCTTTCTTT	CASSLFGQGRTEAFF